This T cell receptor (beta chain) was profiled in a study of control samples from healthy donors and cancer patients. Profiling relied on immunoSEQ multiplex PCR, and the TCRdb table lists in-frame clones only, not all of them. Among 150,000 to 200,000 clones, approximately 92% were seen once, and the ten largest hold around 2.2%. Germline V CDR1 and CDR2: SGHTA, FQGNSA. Trimming removed 1 base at V and 6 bases at J, with 15 bases between. This CDR3 is 15 amino acids long. This sequence joins TRBV7-2 and TRBJ1-2; D uncertain. This TCR derives from a woman in her thirties or forties in good health. The sequenced sample consisted of blood. CDR3 protein: CASSLVAASNDGYTF. The CDR3 coding sequence is TGTGCCAGCAGCTTAGTGGCAGCCTCCAACGATGGCTACACCTTC.